In this sample, the clone carrying this T cell receptor beta chain turned up a few times. Antigen specificity is unknown. RNA transcripts gave rise to amplified TCR beta CDR3 regions. The HTBI primer set drove a first-round RT-PCR of the TCR CDR3. A single record per CDR3 protein comes from TCRdb applying MiXCR to the multiplex PCR reads. The sample lists 400,000 or so distinct CDR3 sequences; approximately 16% were seen once. The sample comes from a study of T cells in Graves' hyperthyroidism and ophthalmopathy. Study information: Sampling of peripheral blood happened at initial diagnosis, prior to any treatment.

Study-wide results and caveats: Using 13 V-J features, a model discriminated ophthalmopathy from stable hyperthyroidism. Researchers found most expanded thyroid clonotypes above 0.001 in blood as well.

Trimming at V came to 0 bases and at J to 9 bases, leaving 8 bases not matched to a gene. The CDR3 extends over 14 amino acids. From germline, CDR1 is SGDLS and CDR2 YYNGEE. This sequence joins TRBV9 and TRBJ2-5; 7 bases are shared with TRBD2. The receptor was derived from a woman aged 60-75 years with Graves' ophthalmopathy. The sample comprised blood. In nucleotides, the CDR3 is TGTGCCAGCAGCGTAGGTCAAGCGGGATCCGCCCAGTACTTC. Its translation: CASSVGQAGSAQYF. Variable domain in full (rest from reference TRBV9 and TRBJ2-5): DSGVTQTPKHLITATGQRVTLRCSPRSGDLSVYWYQQSLDQGLQFLIQYYNGEERAKGNILERFSAQQFPDLHSELNLSSLELGDSALYFCASSVGQAGSAQYFGPGTRLLVL.